This is a list of T cell receptor beta chains from one sample in a study of blood T cell repertoires in COVID-19. Generated by immunoSEQ multiplex PCR, the TCRdb table keeps only in-frame clones and is missing some. The table includes a few hundred thousand clones, about 79% detected once. The specimen sequenced was peripheral blood. Receptors originate from a man older than 75 with acute or convalescent COVID-19. CDR3s include the opening cysteine and the closing phenylalanine or tryptophan. A D gene is named only where the DNA matches it firmly. Clone size is not always given. Where it is, it says once, few, many or a class for expanded clones.

J: TRBJ1-2; size: -; V: TRBV6-1; D: -; CDR3: CASSRDSYGYTF; DNA: TGTGCCAGCAGCCGAGACAGCTATGGCTACACCTTC
J: TRBJ1-1; size: -; V: TRBV7-6; D: -; CDR3: CASSLGAGGMNTEAFF; DNA: TGTGCCAGCAGCTTAGGGGCGGGCGGGATGAACACTGAAGCTTTCTTT
J: TRBJ1-2; size: -; V: TRBV2; D: -; CDR3: CASGPTNYGYTF; DNA: TGTGCCAGCGGGCCAACTAACTATGGCTACACCTTC
J: TRBJ1-2; size: -; V: TRBV5-1; D: -; CDR3: CASSLATGHYGYTF; DNA: TGCGCCAGCAGCTTGGCCACAGGGCACTATGGCTACACCTTC
J: TRBJ1-1; size: -; V: TRBV18; D: -; CDR3: CASSLAGSQGAFF; DNA: TGTGCCAGCTCCCTTGCCGGGAGCCAAGGAGCTTTCTTT
J: TRBJ2-3; size: -; V: TRBV24-1; D: -; CDR3: CATSAGGTDTQYF; DNA: TGTGCCACCAGTGCAGGGGGCACAGATACGCAGTATTTT
J: TRBJ2-3; size: -; V: TRBV4-1; D: TRBD2; CDR3: CASSQVPGLGTDTQYF; DNA: TGCGCCAGCAGCCAAGTCCCGGGACTAGGCACAGATACGCAGTATTTT
J: TRBJ2-3; size: -; V: TRBV5-1; D: -; CDR3: CASSLGGPASSGTQYF; DNA: TGCGCCAGCAGCTTAGGCGGCCCGGCATCTTCGGGTACGCAGTATTTT
J: TRBJ2-1; size: -; V: TRBV24-1; D: TRBD2; CDR3: CATSESLAGKSEQFF; DNA: TGTGCCACCAGTGAAAGCCTAGCGGGTAAAAGTGAGCAGTTCTTC
J: TRBJ2-3; size: -; V: TRBV19; D: TRBD1; CDR3: CASSRDRGQDTQYF; DNA: TGTGCCAGTAGTAGGGACAGGGGGCAAGATACGCAGTATTTT
J: TRBJ1-4; size: once; V: TRBV2; D: -; CDR3: CASSTGRERTNEKLFF; DNA: TGTGCCAGCAGTACCGGCAGGGAAAGAACTAATGAAAAACTGTTTTTT
J: TRBJ1-1; size: -; V: TRBV6-1; D: -; CDR3: CATGTMMNTEAFF; DNA: TGTGCCACCGGGACAATGATGAACACTGAAGCTTTCTTT
J: TRBJ1-6; size: -; V: TRBV28; D: -; CDR3: CASVQSTKGANSPLHF; DNA: TGTGCCAGCGTCCAGTCCACTAAGGGAGCGAATTCACCCCTCCACTTT
J: TRBJ2-5; size: -; V: TRBV5-1; D: TRBD2; CDR3: CASSLMSSGEETQYF; DNA: TGCGCCAGCAGCTTGATGTCTAGCGGGGAAGAGACCCAGTACTTC
J: TRBJ1-4; size: -; V: TRBV6-5; D: TRBD1; CDR3: CASSPAGQGNEKLFF; DNA: TGTGCCAGCAGTCCCGCGGGACAGGGTAATGAAAAACTGTTTTTT
J: TRBJ2-7; size: once; V: TRBV5-1; D: TRBD2; CDR3: CASSPRVIAGGHEQYF; DNA: TGCGCCAGCAGCCCAAGGGTTATAGCGGGAGGGCACGAGCAGTACTTC
J: TRBJ1-3; size: -; V: TRBV2; D: -; CDR3: CATNRDSGNTIYF; DNA: TGTGCCACCAACAGGGACTCTGGAAACACCATATATTTT